Detailed here is one T cell receptor beta chain. Which antigen it targets is not known. Base qualities are missing; no much larger clone stands one base away. The sample originates from a study of T cell changes during pregnancy in multiple sclerosis (dated by TCRdb to 2018 to 2020). Context from the whole study: In women with multiple sclerosis, the researchers looked at how the T cell repertoire shifted as pregnancy progressed.

Library creation used the immunoSEQ multiplex PCR assay. TCRdb obtained this table from immuneACCESS and retained in-frame rearrangements with V and J assigned. These tables miss some clones; where compared with another copy, unresolved V genes account for less than half of the shortfall, and the remainder is unexplained. The table for this sample lists 55,000 to 85,000 clones; 85% to 95% of them were counted only once. The ten largest clonotypes hold under 0.35% of the sample. The CDR3 holds 13 amino acids from the cysteine to the phenylalanine. CDR3 DNA is the only sequence kept; it has 39 bases, read in frame from the first base.

The source is a female donor with multiple sclerosis, enrolled in a pregnancy study. The material was CD4+ T cells from peripheral blood mononuclear cells, obtained after pregnancy. The chain was built from TRBV21-1 and TRBJ1-2; the D call of TRBD1 is as the table states it, not checked on the DNA. TRBV21-1 is recorded as a pseudogene. The nucleotide sequence reads TGTGCCAGCAGACCAAGTGGGGCAAGGGGCTACACCTTC. Translated, this is CASRPSGARGYTF.